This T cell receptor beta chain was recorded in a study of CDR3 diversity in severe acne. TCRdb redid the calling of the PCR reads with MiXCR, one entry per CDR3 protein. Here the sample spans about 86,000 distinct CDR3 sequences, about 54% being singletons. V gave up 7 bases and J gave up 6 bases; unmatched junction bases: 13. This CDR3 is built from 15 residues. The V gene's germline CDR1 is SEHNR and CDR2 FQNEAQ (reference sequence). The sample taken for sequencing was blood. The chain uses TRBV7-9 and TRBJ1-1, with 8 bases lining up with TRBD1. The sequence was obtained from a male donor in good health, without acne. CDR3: CASKPGGTGGSEAFF. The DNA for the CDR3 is TGTGCCAGCAAGCCCGGCGGGACAGGTGGCTCTGAAGCTTTCTTT.